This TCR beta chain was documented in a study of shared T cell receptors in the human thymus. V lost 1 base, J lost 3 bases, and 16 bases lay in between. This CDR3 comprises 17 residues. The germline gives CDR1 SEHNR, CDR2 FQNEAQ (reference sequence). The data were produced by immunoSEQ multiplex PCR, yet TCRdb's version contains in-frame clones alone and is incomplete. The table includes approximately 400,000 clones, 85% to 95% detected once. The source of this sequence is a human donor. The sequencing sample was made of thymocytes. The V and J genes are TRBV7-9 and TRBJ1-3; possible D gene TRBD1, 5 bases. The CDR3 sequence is CASSLGIYRTDGNTIYF. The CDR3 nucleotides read TGTGCCAGCAGCTTAGGGATTTACAGGACCGATGGAAACACCATATATTTT.